This is a list of T cell receptor beta chains from one sample in a study of identical twins. MiXCR was run by TCRdb on the 5' RACE reads, yielding one entry per CDR3 protein. The sample includes 400,000 to 550,000 distinct CDR3 sequences, 14% seen only once; the top ten take more than 0.8%. These records were also assigned to another study, of yellow fever vaccine responses in identical twins.

Specimen: CD4+ T cells sorted from blood. Every receptor here comes from a woman between 18 and 29 years old in good health. The CDR3 runs from the conserved cysteine through the conserved F or W. D genes are given only for firm matches. Clone sizes are given selectively: once, few, many, or a class where the clone is expanded.

d_call	clone_size	v_call	j_call	cdr3_aa	cdr3_nt
TRBD2	few	TRBV9	TRBJ2-3	CASSISGGQTTDTQYF	TGTGCCAGCAGCATTAGCGGGGGACAAACCACAGATACGCAGTATTTT
TRBD1	few	TRBV7-9	TRBJ2-1	CASSPSRGGRSYNEQFF	TGTGCCAGCAGCCCTTCTAGAGGGGGCCGCTCCTACAATGAGCAGTTCTTC
-	-	TRBV6-2/TRBV6-3	TRBJ2-5	CASSLGPRGETQYF	TGTGCCAGCAGTTTGGGCCCTAGGGGCGAGACCCAGTACTTC
TRBD2	few	TRBV28	TRBJ2-1	CASSPRTSGRINEQFF	TGTGCCAGCAGTCCCCGGACTAGCGGGAGGATAAATGAGCAGTTCTTC
-	many	TRBV12-3/TRBV12-4	TRBJ2-2	CASSSVGQGNTGELFF	TGTGCCAGCAGTTCGGTGGGGCAGGGGAACACCGGGGAGCTGTTTTTT
TRBD2	-	TRBV20-1	TRBJ2-5	CSAQDRTSGRTQYF	TGCAGTGCCCAAGACCGGACTAGCGGGAGGACCCAGTACTTC
-	few	TRBV6-2/TRBV6-3	TRBJ2-7	CASSYSGFYEQYF	TGTGCCAGCAGTTACTCGGGCTTCTACGAGCAGTACTTC
TRBD2	few	TRBV20-1	TRBJ2-1	CSARVATSGAYNEQFF	TGCAGTGCTAGAGTTGCGACTAGCGGAGCCTACAATGAGCAGTTCTTC
-	-	TRBV29-1	TRBJ2-5	CSVVVWGLETQYF	TGCAGCGTTGTTGTATGGGGGCTTGAGACCCAGTACTTC
-	-	TRBV5-1	TRBJ2-1	CASSLLIGGGNEQFF	TGCGCCAGCAGCCTGCTCATAGGGGGTGGGAATGAGCAGTTCTTC
-	-	TRBV12-3/TRBV12-4	TRBJ2-1	CASTPYGGDSYNEQFF	TGTGCCAGCACCCCTTACGGTGGGGACTCCTACAATGAGCAGTTCTTC
-	-	TRBV27	TRBJ2-6	CASSFKAGANVLTF	TGTGCCAGCAGTTTTAAAGCTGGGGCCAACGTCCTGACTTTC
-	many	TRBV7-3	TRBJ2-2	CASSLKAGRTGELFF	TGTGCCAGCAGCTTAAAAGCAGGGAGAACCGGGGAGCTGTTTTTT
-	few	TRBV6-2/TRBV6-3	TRBJ2-4	CASSYSDPFNIQYF	TGTGCCAGCAGTTATTCCGACCCTTTTAACATTCAGTACTTC
-	many	TRBV2	TRBJ2-1	CASSDFRGNEQFF	TGTGCCAGCAGTGATTTTCGTGGGAATGAGCAGTTCTTC
-	many	TRBV12-3/TRBV12-4	TRBJ2-4	CASSFGASVAKNIQYF	TGTGCCAGCAGTTTTGGCGCCAGCGTAGCCAAAAACATTCAGTACTTC
-	-	TRBV12-3/TRBV12-4	TRBJ2-4	CASRDRQGRDIQYF	TGTGCCAGCAGAGATCGACAGGGGAGGGACATTCAGTACTTC
TRBD2	many	TRBV29-1	TRBJ2-7	CSVEVPGRAAYEQYF	TGCAGCGTTGAGGTGCCCGGGAGGGCCGCCTACGAGCAGTACTTC
TRBD2	few	TRBV7-8	TRBJ2-2	CASSLASTSGTGELFF	TGTGCCAGCAGCTTAGCTAGCACTAGCGGGACCGGGGAGCTGTTTTTT
-	few	TRBV10-3	TRBJ2-2	CAIRGQSGNTGELFF	TGTGCCATCAGAGGACAGAGTGGGAACACCGGGGAGCTGTTTTTT
-	-	TRBV28	TRBJ1-1	CASSLVGVAEAFF	TGTGCCAGCAGTTTAGTCGGGGTCGCTGAAGCTTTCTTT
-	many	TRBV3-1	TRBJ2-5	CASSSQTTQGPQYF	TGTGCCAGCAGCTCTCAGACTACCCAGGGGCCCCAGTACTTC
TRBD2	few	TRBV27	TRBJ2-1	CASSWVGGPSNEQFF	TGTGCCAGCAGTTGGGTGGGAGGGCCTTCTAATGAGCAGTTCTTC
TRBD1	-	TRBV3-1	TRBJ2-7	CASIKSGQGNNEQYF	TGTGCCAGCATCAAGAGTGGACAGGGGAACAACGAGCAGTACTTC
-	few	TRBV20-1	TRBJ1-2	CSARTSKEGIGYTF	TGCAGTGCTAGGACAAGTAAGGAGGGGATTGGCTACACCTTC
-	few	TRBV12-3/TRBV12-4	TRBJ2-3	CASSFLSSRGTDTQYF	TGTGCCAGCAGTTTTCTATCTAGCCGAGGCACAGATACGCAGTATTTT
TRBD1	many	TRBV12-3/TRBV12-4	TRBJ2-7	CASRKTGQLYEQYF	TGTGCCAGCAGGAAAACGGGACAGCTCTACGAGCAGTACTTC
-	few	TRBV5-1	TRBJ1-5	CASSPGIHQPQHF	TGCGCCAGCAGCCCCGGGATACATCAGCCCCAGCATTTT
-	few	TRBV5-1	TRBJ1-1	CASKRGKTLAEAFF	TGCGCCAGCAAGCGTGGCAAAACCCTGGCTGAAGCTTTCTTT
-	-	TRBV25-1	TRBJ1-2	CASSDSGFGYTF	TGTGCCAGCAGTGATTCGGGGTTTGGCTACACCTTC
-	few	TRBV7-9	TRBJ2-1	CASSDQTTNNEQFF	TGTGCCAGCAGCGACCAAACAACGAACAATGAGCAGTTCTTC
-	-	TRBV11-2	TRBJ2-1	CASSLNHGRSEQFF	TGTGCCAGCAGCTTAAACCACGGGAGATCTGAGCAGTTCTTC
TRBD1	-	TRBV5-6	TRBJ2-4	CASSLDRARPKNIQYF	TGTGCCAGCAGCCTAGACAGGGCCAGGCCCAAAAACATTCAGTACTTC
TRBD1	-	TRBV6-1	TRBJ1-1	CASTQTGRVGTEAFF	TGTGCCAGCACCCAGACAGGGCGGGTCGGCACTGAAGCTTTCTTT
TRBD2	-	TRBV7-6	TRBJ2-5	CASSQLAGGPETQYF	TGTGCCAGCAGCCAGCTAGCGGGGGGGCCTGAGACCCAGTACTTC
-	-	TRBV14	TRBJ2-4	CASSRSFGENIQYF	TGTGCCAGCAGCCGCTCATTTGGCGAGAACATTCAGTACTTC
-	few	TRBV20-1	TRBJ1-2	CSARDQNSGPRFGYTF	TGCAGTGCTAGAGATCAGAATTCGGGTCCAAGATTTGGCTACACCTTC
-	-	TRBV20-1	TRBJ1-1	CSAGEGNTEAFF	TGCAGTGCCGGCGAAGGGAACACTGAAGCTTTCTTT
-	-	TRBV20-1	TRBJ2-3	CSARDLTGPGGTQYF	TGCAGTGCTAGAGATCTAACAGGCCCGGGCGGTACGCAGTATTTT
-	many	TRBV6-2/TRBV6-3	TRBJ2-7	CASRTTSLEQYF	TGTGCCAGCAGGACTACCAGTCTTGAGCAGTACTTC
-	many	TRBV20-1	TRBJ1-5	CSASAIPDQPQHF	TGCAGTGCTAGCGCTATTCCGGATCAGCCCCAGCATTTT
-	-	TRBV6-4	TRBJ2-1	CASSERGAEQFF	TGTGCCAGCAGTGAACGGGGCGCTGAGCAGTTCTTC
TRBD1	-	TRBV3-1	TRBJ2-7	CASSRRTGGVEQYF	TGTGCCAGCAGCCGCCGGACAGGGGGCGTCGAGCAGTACTTC
-	few	TRBV5-1	TRBJ2-6	CASSLGTFSGANVLTF	TGCGCCAGCAGCTTGGGGACATTTTCCGGGGCCAACGTCCTGACTTTC
-	-	TRBV11-1	TRBJ2-4	CASSPAFGENIQYF	TGTGCCAGCAGCCCAGCCTTTGGAGAAAACATTCAGTACTTC
-	many	TRBV5-6	TRBJ2-3	CASSRTEASTDTQYF	TGTGCCAGCAGCAGGACGGAGGCTAGCACAGATACGCAGTATTTT
-	few	TRBV11-2	TRBJ2-1	CASSLVLRGEQFF	TGTGCCAGCAGCTTAGTCCTGAGGGGTGAGCAGTTCTTC
-	few	TRBV20-1	TRBJ2-3	CSAQGHFNTDTQYF	TGCAGTGCCCAAGGACACTTCAACACAGATACGCAGTATTTT
TRBD2	few	TRBV18	TRBJ2-1	CASSSSTGTTIYNEQFF	TGTGCCAGCTCATCGTCTACCGGGACTACGATCTACAATGAGCAGTTCTTC
-	few	TRBV29-1	TRBJ2-7	CSARTRSASYEQYF	TGCAGCGCACGAACAAGGTCCGCCTCCTACGAGCAGTACTTC
TRBD2	many	TRBV7-2	TRBJ2-1	CASTPSGALNEQFF	TGTGCCAGCACCCCTAGCGGGGCCTTAAATGAGCAGTTCTTC